Each of the 28 T cell receptor beta chains below was sequenced from the same sample in a study of T cell responses to AZD1222 COVID-19 vaccine. Sequenced by immunoSEQ multiplex PCR; TCRdb stores in-frame clones only, minus some. The profile shows around 70,000 clones, around 83% of them singletons. The material was peripheral blood, obtained on day 0 of AZD1222 vaccination. The source is an adult in good health.

The chain uses TRBV5-4 and TRBJ2-3; 8 bases agree with TRBD2. Germline CDR1 and CDR2: SGHNT and YYREEE (reference sequence). The CDR3 runs 15 residues. V was clipped by 0 bases and J by 3 bases; unmatched bases: 3. Here the CDR3 DNA reads TGTGCCAGCAGCTTGGGAGGACTAGCTACAGATACGCAGTATTTT. Protein sequence: CASSLGGLATDTQYF.

The chain combines TRBV9 with TRBJ2-2; 9 nucleotides line up with TRBD1. The CDR3 length is 16 residues. Germline V lookup: CDR1 SGDLS, CDR2 YYNGEE. V shed 4 bases, J shed 4 bases, and the junction held 8 bases outside the gene matches. CDR3 sequence reads: CASSPWTGVGTGELFF. The DNA for the CDR3 is TGTGCCAGCAGCCCCTGGACAGGGGTGGGCACCGGGGAGCTGTTTTTT.

The chain joins TRBV5-1 to TRBJ2-1; 11 bases line up with TRBD2. CDR3 size: 15 residues. V shed 3 bases and J 6 bases; nucleotides not matched to a gene: 5. In germline, CDR1 is SGHRS, CDR2 YFSETQ. CDR3 amino acids: CASSSLSGGANEQFF. The DNA for the CDR3 is TGCGCCAGCAGCTCCCTTAGCGGGGGGGCCAATGAGCAGTTCTTC.

The chain has TRBV7-9 and TRBJ2-5; TRBD1 aligns across 12 bases. CDR3 length: 16 amino acids. The trim removed 4 bases at V and 2 bases at J, leaving 5 bases unmatched. Germline V gene sequence: CDR1 SEHNR, CDR2 FQNEAQ (reference sequence). CDR3 sequence reads: CASSWGDRGQQETQYF. The CDR3 DNA reads TGTGCCAGCAGCTGGGGGGACAGGGGGCAACAAGAGACCCAGTACTTC.

This clone appeared a few times. Distinct nucleotide sequences in the sample also encode this CDR3. The rearrangement links TRBV30 to TRBJ1-2; D is ambiguous. The CDR3 loop spans 13 amino acids. Trimming took off 0 bases at V and 2 bases at J, with 7 bases between the two ends. Germline CDR1 and CDR2: GTSNPN and SVGIG (reference sequence). CDR3 loop: CAWSVEANYGYTF. CDR3 nucleotides: TGTGCCTGGAGTGTAGAGGCAAACTATGGCTACACCTTC.

This sequence joins TRBV29-1 and TRBJ2-2; the D gene is possibly TRBD1 (6 bases). V was shortened by 4 bases and J by 4 bases, with 16 bases between the two germline ends. This CDR3 region has 15 residues. Germline values: CDR1 SQVTM, CDR2 ANQGSEA. CDR3 bases: TGCAGCGTTGTTGGGTGGGGGCGCGCCACCGGGGAGCTGTTTTTT. This codes for CSVVGWGRATGELFF.

The V gene is TRBV6-5, the J gene TRBJ1-2; D remains unclear. V lost 4 bases to trimming and J lost 4 bases, with 13 bases between them. The CDR3 runs 14 residues. Germline V lookup: CDR1 MNHEY, CDR2 SVGAGI. CDR3 region: CASSFLRASYGYTF. The CDR3 nucleotides are TGTGCCAGCAGTTTTCTGAGGGCGAGCTATGGCTACACCTTC.

This clone was counted a single time. The chain joins TRBV7-9 to TRBJ2-3; a possible D gene is TRBD1 (6 bases). Germline lookup yields CDR1 SEHNR and CDR2 FQNEAQ (reference sequence). CDR3 size: 16 residues. Trimming left V 4 bases short and J 2 bases short, with 16 bases between. As DNA, the CDR3 is TGTGCCAGCAGCTCGACATTAGGGGGTACCACAGATACGCAGTATTTT. This encodes CASSSTLGGTTDTQYF.

The chain couples TRBV11-2 to TRBJ2-2, with a possible D match to TRBD1 (6 bases). CDR3 length: 14 amino acids. Trimming cost V 0 bases and J 7 bases, with 9 bases left between them. From germline, CDR1 is SGHAT and CDR2 FQNNGV. The CDR3 reads CASSLDRGVGELFF. The CDR3 coding sequence is TGTGCCAGCAGCTTAGACAGGGGCGTCGGGGAGCTGTTTTTT.

The rearrangement joins TRBV6-5 to TRBJ1-5; the D is unclear. The V and J ends lost 0 bases and 6 bases respectively, with 6 bases between them. Germline V gene data show CDR1 as MNHEY and CDR2 as SVGAGI. The length of the CDR3 is 13 residues. The CDR3 sequence is CASSYSPGQPQHF. The CDR3 coding sequence is TGTGCCAGCAGTTACTCCCCGGGTCAGCCCCAGCATTTT.

V is TRBV6-5 and J is TRBJ1-4; D not resolved. There are 12 residues in the CDR3. The germline gives CDR1 MNHEY, CDR2 SVGAGI. The ends were cut back, 5 bases at V and 9 bases at J, with 10 bases in the middle. CDR3 coding DNA: TGTGCCAGCAGTCCATTAATCCAAAAACTGTTTTTT. It specifies CASSPLIQKLFF.

The chain links TRBV11-2 to TRBJ2-5; perhaps TRBD1 as D (6 bases). This CDR3 has 13 amino acids. Germline CDR1 is SGHAT and CDR2 is FQNNGV. V gave up 3 bases and J gave up 4 bases, with 9 bases separating them. CDR3 amino acids: CASSLGHRETQYF. The CDR3, as DNA: TGTGCCAGCAGCTTGGGACACCGAGAGACCCAGTACTTC. Full variable domain (outside the CDR3, taken from reference TRBV11-2 and TRBJ2-5): EAGVAQSPRYKIIEKRQSVAFWCNPISGHATLYWYQQILGQGPKLLIQFQNNGVVDDSQLPKDRFSAERLKGVDSTLKIQPAKLEDSAVYLCASSLGHRETQYFGPGTRLLVL.

The chain couples TRBV5-4 to TRBJ2-3; D not certain. Deletions cut 1 base from V and 0 bases from J, with 9 bases between. CDR3 size: 15 residues. Germline V lookup: CDR1 SGHNT, CDR2 YYREEE (reference sequence). CDR3 bases: TGTGCCAGCAGCTTGAGTCAAACTAGCACAGATACGCAGTATTTT. Translation: CASSLSQTSTDTQYF.

The chain combines TRBV5-1 with TRBJ1-2; 7 bases fit TRBD1. Germline CDR1 and CDR2: SGHRS and YFSETQ. This CDR3 is built from 15 residues. The V gene end was trimmed by 0 bases and the J gene end by 8 bases; junction bases not matched to a gene: 10. The CDR3 nucleotides are TGCGCCAGCAGCTTGGGCCGACAGGGCATTCGCGGCTACACCTTC. This codes for CASSLGRQGIRGYTF.

The gene calls are TRBV28 and TRBJ2-7, with D perhaps matching TRBD2 (5 bases). Per germline, CDR1 MDHEN and CDR2 SYDVKM. CDR3 length: 18 amino acids. Trimming removed 5 bases at V and 5 bases at J, with 28 bases between. The CDR3 sequence is CASSLYPLRARSTHEQYF. The DNA for the CDR3 is TGTGCCAGCAGTCTATATCCCCTGAGGGCTCGATCTACCCACGAGCAGTACTTC.

The genes are TRBV27 and TRBJ1-2; 7 nucleotides match TRBD1. V trimming: 5 bases; J trimming: 5 bases; junction bases outside the gene matches: 11. From germline, CDR1 is MNHEY and CDR2 SMNVEV (reference sequence). The CDR3 has 15 amino acids. Here the CDR3 DNA reads TGTGCCAGCAGTAGATTCGGGACAGTACAATATGGCTACACCTTC. Translation: CASSRFGTVQYGYTF.

By share, this clone ranks as large. Mismatch with germline at one junction end may stem from a read error. The gene calls are TRBV15 and TRBJ1-1; 8 nucleotides match TRBD1. Germline V gene lookup returns CDR1 LNHNV and CDR2 YYDKDF (reference sequence). The CDR3 contains 14 residues. The DNA of the CDR3 is TGTGCCACCAGCGGCCTTGGTCAGGGGGCGCGTTCGCTCTTT. This encodes CATSGLGQGARSLF.

The rearrangement uses TRBV18 and TRBJ1-3; D is undetermined. Per the germline V gene, CDR1 is KGHSH and CDR2 is LQKENI. The CDR3 contains 15 residues. V lost 0 bases to trimming and J lost 0 bases, with 6 bases between them. The CDR3 loop reads CASSPPLNSGNTIYF. For the CDR3, the DNA is TGTGCCAGCTCACCACCTTTAAACTCTGGAAACACCATATATTTT.

This chain links TRBV13 with TRBJ2-3; the match to TRBD2 covers 12 bases. After removal of 5 bases from V and 0 bases from J, the junction contained 3 bases not matched to a gene. Germline assignment: CDR1 PRHDT and CDR2 FYEKMQ (reference sequence). The CDR3 is 16 residues long. CDR3 in amino acids: CASSLGLAGSTDTQYF. CDR3 coding DNA: TGTGCCAGCAGCCTCGGACTAGCGGGGAGCACAGATACGCAGTATTTT.

The V call is TRBV5-3, the J call TRBJ2-1; TRBD2 matches at 16 bases. TRBV5-3 falls under the ORF class, with uncertain function. CDR3 size: 19 residues. Losses at the gene ends were 4 bases for V and 5 bases for J; bases not matched to a gene: 12. CDR3 coding DNA: TGTGCCAGAAGCCCGGGACTAGCGGGGGGGCAGAGCGAGGACAATGAGCAGTTCTTC. Translated: CARSPGLAGGQSEDNEQFF.

This chain uses TRBV7-7 with TRBJ1-1; D is perhaps TRBD1 (5 bases). CDR3 length equals 18 residues. CDR1 is SSHAT, CDR2 FNYEAQ, per germline (reference sequence). The CDR3 protein is CASIPPKPRGREYTEAFF. CDR3 DNA sequence: TGTGCTAGTATTCCCCCCAAACCTCGGGGCAGGGAATACACTGAAGCTTTCTTT.

The rearrangement uses TRBV4-2 and TRBJ1-1; D gene unclear. Germline V gene data show CDR1 as LGHNA and CDR2 as YNFKEQ. Trimming cost V 0 bases and J 1 base, with 9 bases left between them. There are 15 residues in the CDR3. CDR3 DNA: TGTGCCAGCAGCCAAGATGGGGAGGCGAACACTGAAGCTTTCTTT. Translation gives CASSQDGEANTEAFF.

The chain links TRBV12-5 to TRBJ2-3, with 8 bases that match TRBD1. J was trimmed by 2 bases and V by 4 bases; bases with no gene match: 29. CDR1 and CDR2 (germline): LGHNT, FRNRAP. The CDR3 totals 23 residues. The CDR3 loop is CASGSRNRTDRVQWSPYTDTQYF. Here the CDR3 DNA reads TGTGCTAGTGGTTCTCGAAACCGCACGGACAGGGTTCAGTGGTCCCCCTACACAGATACGCAGTATTTT.

V gene TRBV10-1 combines with J gene TRBJ1-1, with unresolved D. CDR3 length: 14 amino acids. Germline assignment: CDR1 WNHNN and CDR2 SYGVQD (reference sequence). The V end lost 5 bases, the J end lost 1 base, and 11 bases lay between the germline ends. This chain's CDR3 is CASSQDGSNTEAFF. CDR3 DNA sequence: TGCGCCAGCAGTCAGGACGGATCGAACACTGAAGCTTTCTTT.

V and J are TRBV28 and TRBJ2-5; D gene uncertain. V shed 4 bases and J shed 10 bases, with 22 bases lying between them. Germline assignment: CDR1 MDHEN and CDR2 SYDVKM. CDR3 length: 15 residues. CDR3 sequence reads: CASSSQGLGQAFQYF. The DNA of the CDR3 is TGTGCCAGCAGTTCTCAAGGGTTAGGTCAAGCGTTCCAGTACTTC.

The chain carries TRBV6-2 or TRBV6-3 and TRBJ2-7; D is ambiguous. Germline assignment: CDR1 MNHEY and CDR2 SVGEGT. Trimming pared 2 bases from V and 3 bases from J, leaving 5 bases between. CDR3 length: 12 residues. CDR3 coding DNA: TGTGCCAGCAGTTACGACGGCTACGAGCAGTACTTC. This gives the protein CASSYDGYEQYF.

The chain carries TRBV6-5 and TRBJ2-3; unclear D gene. The CDR3 is 12 amino acids. Trimming left V 2 bases short and J 13 bases short, with 13 bases between. Germline V gene sequence: CDR1 MNHEY, CDR2 SVGAGI. The CDR3 here is CASSYGGDSKYF. The CDR3 DNA reads as TGTGCCAGCAGTTACGGCGGAGATTCAAAGTATTTT.

The rearrangement uses TRBV4-3 and TRBJ2-2; 8 nucleotides match TRBD2. This CDR3 region has 18 residues. CDR1 and CDR2 from the germline V gene are LGHNA and YSLEER. J gave up 7 bases and V 2 bases, and 15 bases lay outside the gene matches. The CDR3: CASSQYSAGDTVGGELFF. DNA for the CDR3: TGCGCCAGCAGCCAATACTCAGCGGGGGACACCGTTGGCGGGGAGCTGTTTTTT.